This T cell receptor beta chain was retrieved from a study of regulatory T cells in long-lasting Graves disease. Turning to the study itself: The study counted Graves' disease as persistent given over 5 years of antithyroid drugs and positive TSH receptor antibodies. General observations from the study: Persistent Graves' patients had lower TCR diversity than newly diagnosed ones.

Concerning this clonotype itself: Its antigen is undetermined.

Time point denoted: persistent/refractory GD, antithyroid drugs over 5 years with positive TRAb. TCR sequences were obtained from RNA taken from PBMCs. Investigators prepared the TCR beta libraries by applying iRepertoire HTBI primers and Arm-PCR of CDR3 regions. TCRdb called the multiplex PCR reads again in MiXCR, with one record for every CDR3 protein. Of 350,000 to 450,000 distinct CDR3 sequences in the sample, more than 20% were seen once. Deletions cut 4 bases from V and 9 bases from J, with 17 bases between. This CDR3 has 14 residues. In germline, CDR1 is SGHDT, CDR2 YYEEEE. J is TRBJ1-5 and V is TRBV5-6; TRBD1 might be the D (5 bases). The receptor was isolated from a woman aged 40-49 years with Graves disease. The sample in question was peripheral blood mononuclear cells (PBMCs), obtained when the disease was refractory, from a patient treated with antithyroid drugs. CDR3 in amino acids: CASSLGWGPRPQHF. In DNA, the CDR3 is TGTGCCAGCAGCCTCGGGTGGGGCCCTCGGCCCCAGCATTTT.